The T cell receptor beta chain under discussion was sequenced for a study of cytomegalovirus exposure and HLA in healthy donors. This clone turned up a few times. The V segment lost 1 base and the J segment 8 bases; nucleotides outside the gene matches: 11. This CDR3 is 16 amino acids long. The germline CDR1 and CDR2 sequences are LNHDA and SQIVND (reference sequence). The PCR contained 60 Vbeta and 13 Jbeta primers. Clones were sequenced by immunoSEQ multiplex PCR, and TCRdb holds only the in-frame ones, with some missing. Counted here are around 120,000 clones, 77% occurring once; the ten biggest clones make up 3.7%. This donor's file did not include a recorded CMV serostatus.

Sequencing was carried out using PBMCs. This chain joins TRBV19 and TRBJ2-1; 7 positions match TRBD2. This clonotype was obtained from a human donor in good health. In DNA form, the CDR3 reads TGTGCCAGTAGTATAGTAACTGGGGGGGGGATTGATGAGCAGTTCTTC. Its translation: CASSIVTGGGIDEQFF.